The clone carrying this TCR beta chain was found many times. This entry is derived from a study of human T cells and chemical hapten exposure. Turning to the study itself: Sensitization used 2% DPC on roughly 2 cm by roughly 2 cm upper inner arm skin. Among samples, TCR yields varied mainly because of small differences in pooled library volume.

Using its own MiXCR run on the RACE reads, TCRdb lists one record per CDR3 protein. The repertoire holds more than 50,000 distinct CDR3 sequences, with approximately 7% as singletons. Noted time point: pre-sensitization, week 0. The treatment was: therapeutic diphenylcyclopropenone sensitization with weekly scalp DPC. The CDR3 has 16 residues. Trimming left V 1 base short and J 0 bases short, with 9 bases between. Germline assignment: CDR1 SEHNR and CDR2 FQNEAQ (reference sequence). The chain combines TRBV7-9 with TRBJ2-2; D gene uncertain. This TCR was sampled from a woman between 25 and 40 years old with alopecia areata. Some clones in this sample may be carry-over from other donors' samples. The specimen comprised whole blood, sampled in connection with sensitization to the hapten diphenylcyclopropenone (DPC). The CDR3 sequence is CASSLGPRTNTGELFF. CDR3 sequence (DNA): TGTGCCAGCAGCTTAGGGCCGAGAACGAACACCGGGGAGCTGTTTTTT.